These T cell receptor beta chains were read from a single sample in a study of blood T cell repertoires in COVID-19. The assay was immunoSEQ multiplex PCR, and TCRdb's table has in-frame clones only and misses some. The table has about 280,000 clones, 83% seen once. The sample consisted of peripheral blood. The receptor source for this set is a woman aged 45-65 years who had recovered from COVID-19. CDR3s include the opening cysteine and the closing phenylalanine or tryptophan. Fields, in order: J gene, V gene, D gene, clone size, CDR3 DNA, CDR3 protein. D genes are given only for firm matches. Expanded clones get a size class; other rows say once, few or many, or leave the size out.

j_gene: TRBJ1-3; v_gene: TRBV10-1; d_gene: -; abundance: -; CDR3nt: TGCGCCAGCAGTGGCGACGTTGGGGGCCGCTCTGGAAACACCATATATTTT; CDR3aa: CASSGDVGGRSGNTIYF
j_gene: TRBJ2-3; v_gene: TRBV2; d_gene: TRBD2; abundance: -; CDR3nt: TGTGCCAGCAGTGGACTAGCGGGGTCGGTGGGGGCGCAGTATTTT; CDR3aa: CASSGLAGSVGAQYF
j_gene: TRBJ1-2; v_gene: TRBV9; d_gene: -; abundance: once; CDR3nt: TGTGCCAGCAGCACCCCAGGGCGTACCTATGGCTACACCTTC; CDR3aa: CASSTPGRTYGYTF
j_gene: TRBJ2-5; v_gene: TRBV13; d_gene: -; abundance: -; CDR3nt: TGTGCCAGCAGCTTAGAGGGCAGGGCGAGACTCCAAGAGACCCAGTACTTC; CDR3aa: CASSLEGRARLQETQYF
j_gene: TRBJ1-3; v_gene: TRBV6-4; d_gene: -; abundance: -; CDR3nt: TGTGCCAGCAGCGGACAAATCTCTGGAAACACCATATATTTT; CDR3aa: CASSGQISGNTIYF
j_gene: TRBJ2-1; v_gene: TRBV4-1; d_gene: TRBD2; abundance: -; CDR3nt: TGCGCCAGCAGCCAAACCGGGACTAGCCGAGGTGAGCAGTTCTTC; CDR3aa: CASSQTGTSRGEQFF
j_gene: TRBJ1-2; v_gene: TRBV11-2; d_gene: -; abundance: once; CDR3nt: TGTGCCAGCAGCCCCTTGAGGGGGGGGGCTGGCTACACCTTC; CDR3aa: CASSPLRGGAGYTF
j_gene: TRBJ2-5; v_gene: TRBV4-2; d_gene: TRBD1; abundance: once; CDR3nt: TGTGCCAGCAGCCAAAGAGGGGGCAGGGTCCGGCGGGAGACCCAGTACTTC; CDR3aa: CASSQRGGRVRRETQYF
j_gene: TRBJ2-3; v_gene: TRBV9; d_gene: TRBD2; abundance: -; CDR3nt: TGTGCCAGCAGCGTCCTAGCGGGGGGGAGCACAGATACGCAGTATTTT; CDR3aa: CASSVLAGGSTDTQYF
j_gene: TRBJ2-1; v_gene: TRBV27; d_gene: -; abundance: -; CDR3nt: TGTGCCAGCAGCCGGGGGAAGTTAGCCTACAATGAGCAGTTCTTC; CDR3aa: CASSRGKLAYNEQFF
j_gene: TRBJ2-3; v_gene: TRBV7-2; d_gene: -; abundance: -; CDR3nt: TGTGCCAGCAGCTCCCCGACTAGTCGCCCAGATACGCAGTATTTT; CDR3aa: CASSSPTSRPDTQYF
j_gene: TRBJ2-7; v_gene: TRBV27; d_gene: -; abundance: -; CDR3nt: TGTGCCAGCAGCCCACAAATTACCTACGAGCAGTACTTC; CDR3aa: CASSPQITYEQYF
j_gene: TRBJ1-4; v_gene: TRBV4-3; d_gene: -; abundance: -; CDR3nt: TGCGCCAGCAGCCACTACAGGACCCCCTCAGAAAAACTGTTTTTT; CDR3aa: CASSHYRTPSEKLFF
j_gene: TRBJ2-1; v_gene: TRBV7-3; d_gene: TRBD2; abundance: -; CDR3nt: TGTGCCAGCAGCAAAACTAGCGGGATATACAATGAGCAGTTCTTC; CDR3aa: CASSKTSGIYNEQFF
j_gene: TRBJ2-1; v_gene: TRBV5-1; d_gene: TRBD1; abundance: -; CDR3nt: TGCGCCAGCAGCTTTGGACAGGGGAGGGGCAATGAGCAGTTCTTC; CDR3aa: CASSFGQGRGNEQFF
j_gene: TRBJ1-1; v_gene: TRBV5-1; d_gene: TRBD1; abundance: -; CDR3nt: TGCGCCAGCAGCTTGACAGGGGGCGGGAACACTGAAGCTTTCTTT; CDR3aa: CASSLTGGGNTEAFF
j_gene: TRBJ2-3; v_gene: TRBV19; d_gene: -; abundance: -; CDR3nt: TGTGCCAGTAGTATCGAGGGCACTAGCACAGATACGCAGTATTTT; CDR3aa: CASSIEGTSTDTQYF
j_gene: TRBJ2-7; v_gene: TRBV6-1; d_gene: -; abundance: -; CDR3nt: TGTGCCAGCAGTGAAGGGGGCAGCTCCTACGAGCAGTACTTC; CDR3aa: CASSEGGSSYEQYF
j_gene: TRBJ2-5; v_gene: TRBV11-2; d_gene: TRBD1; abundance: -; CDR3nt: TGTGCCAGCAGCTTTACCCCCCTAAGACAGGGGGCGCGGGAGACCCAGTACTTC; CDR3aa: CASSFTPLRQGARETQYF
j_gene: TRBJ2-3; v_gene: TRBV7-3; d_gene: TRBD2; abundance: few; CDR3nt: TGTGCCAGCAGCCCAACAGGACTAGCGGGGAGCACAGATACGCAGTATTTT; CDR3aa: CASSPTGLAGSTDTQYF
j_gene: TRBJ1-2; v_gene: TRBV5-4; d_gene: -; abundance: -; CDR3nt: TGTGCCAGCAGCTTGGGGGGAGGGGCAAACTATGGCTACACCTTC; CDR3aa: CASSLGGGANYGYTF
j_gene: TRBJ2-5; v_gene: TRBV4-3; d_gene: -; abundance: once; CDR3nt: TGCGCCAGCAGCCAAGCCCGAGCTAGCGCCGAGACCCAGTACTTC; CDR3aa: CASSQARASAETQYF
j_gene: TRBJ2-4; v_gene: TRBV6-5; d_gene: TRBD1; abundance: -; CDR3nt: TGTGCCTCATCGACCAGGACAGGGGGTTTTAACATTCAGTACTTC; CDR3aa: CASSTRTGGFNIQYF
j_gene: TRBJ2-5; v_gene: TRBV28; d_gene: -; abundance: -; CDR3nt: TGTGCCAGCAGTTTTGCAGGGCTGGGAGAGACCCAGTACTTC; CDR3aa: CASSFAGLGETQYF
j_gene: TRBJ2-2; v_gene: TRBV6-6; d_gene: TRBD1; abundance: -; CDR3nt: TGTGCCAGCAGTTTATCCGGGACAGGCAACACCGGGGAGCTGTTTTTT; CDR3aa: CASSLSGTGNTGELFF
j_gene: TRBJ1-2; v_gene: TRBV28; d_gene: -; abundance: -; CDR3nt: TGTGCCAGCAGTTTACAGGGCAGATATGGCTACACCTTC; CDR3aa: CASSLQGRYGYTF